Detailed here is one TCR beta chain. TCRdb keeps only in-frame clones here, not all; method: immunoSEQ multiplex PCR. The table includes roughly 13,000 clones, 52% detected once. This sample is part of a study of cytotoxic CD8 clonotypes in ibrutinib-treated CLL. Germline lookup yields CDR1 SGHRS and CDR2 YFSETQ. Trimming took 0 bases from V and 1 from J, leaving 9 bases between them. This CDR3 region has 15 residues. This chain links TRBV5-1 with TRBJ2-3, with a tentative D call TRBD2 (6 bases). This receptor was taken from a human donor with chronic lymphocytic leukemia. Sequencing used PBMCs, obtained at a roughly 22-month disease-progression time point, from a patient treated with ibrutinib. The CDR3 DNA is TGCGCCAGCAGCTTGGTAGCGGTTGGCACAGATACGCAGTATTTT. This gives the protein CASSLVAVGTDTQYF.